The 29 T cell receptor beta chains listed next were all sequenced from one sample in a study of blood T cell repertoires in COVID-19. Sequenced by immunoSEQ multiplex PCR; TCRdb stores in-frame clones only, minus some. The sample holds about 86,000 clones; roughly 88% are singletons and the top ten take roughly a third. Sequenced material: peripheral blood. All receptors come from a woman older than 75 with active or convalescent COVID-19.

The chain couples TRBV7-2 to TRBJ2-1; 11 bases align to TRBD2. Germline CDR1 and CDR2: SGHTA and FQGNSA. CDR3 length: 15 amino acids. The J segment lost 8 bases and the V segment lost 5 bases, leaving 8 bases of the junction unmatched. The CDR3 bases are TGTGCCAGCAGCCTCCTAGCGGGAGGAGGGGATGAGCAGTTCTTC. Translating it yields CASSLLAGGGDEQFF.

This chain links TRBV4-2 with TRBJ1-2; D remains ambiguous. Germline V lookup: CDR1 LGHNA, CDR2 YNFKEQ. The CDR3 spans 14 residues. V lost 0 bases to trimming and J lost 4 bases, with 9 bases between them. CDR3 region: CASSQEGRIYGYTF. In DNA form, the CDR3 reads TGTGCCAGCAGCCAAGAAGGGAGGATCTATGGCTACACCTTC.

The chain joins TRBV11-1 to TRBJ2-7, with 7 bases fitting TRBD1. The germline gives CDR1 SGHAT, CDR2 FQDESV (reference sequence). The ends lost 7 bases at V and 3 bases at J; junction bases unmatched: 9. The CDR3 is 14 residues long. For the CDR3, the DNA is TGTGCCAGCACCCTGACAGGGTTGGACTACGAGCAGTACTTC. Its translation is CASTLTGLDYEQYF.

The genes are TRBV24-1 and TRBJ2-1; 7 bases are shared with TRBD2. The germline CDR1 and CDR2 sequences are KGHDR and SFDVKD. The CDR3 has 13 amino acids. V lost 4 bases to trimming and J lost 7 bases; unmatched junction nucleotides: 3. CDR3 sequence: CATSDLRGNEQFF. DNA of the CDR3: TGTGCCACCAGTGACTTGCGGGGGAATGAGCAGTTCTTC.

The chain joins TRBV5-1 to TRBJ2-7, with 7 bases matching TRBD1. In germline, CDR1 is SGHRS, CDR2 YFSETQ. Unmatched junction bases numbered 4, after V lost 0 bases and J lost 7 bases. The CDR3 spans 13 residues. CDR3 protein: CASSLAGTAEQYF. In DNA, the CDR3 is TGCGCCAGCAGCTTGGCGGGGACAGCGGAGCAGTACTTC.

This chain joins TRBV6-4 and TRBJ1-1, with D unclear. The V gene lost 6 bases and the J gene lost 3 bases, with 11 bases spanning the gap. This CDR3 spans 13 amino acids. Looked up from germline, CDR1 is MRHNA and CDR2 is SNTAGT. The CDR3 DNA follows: TGTGCCAGCAGCATCGAGAGCGACACTGAAGCTTTCTTT. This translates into CASSIESDTEAFF.

CDR3 residues: CASGAGGLGTEAFF. CDR3 coding DNA: TGTGCCAGCGGCGCAGGGGGCTTGGGCACTGAAGCTTTCTTT. The chain links TRBV2 to TRBJ1-1; TRBD1 matches 8 bases. This CDR3 has 14 residues. From germline, CDR1 is SNHLY and CDR2 FYNNEI. Trimming cost V 8 bases and J 4 bases; bases outside gene matches: 9.

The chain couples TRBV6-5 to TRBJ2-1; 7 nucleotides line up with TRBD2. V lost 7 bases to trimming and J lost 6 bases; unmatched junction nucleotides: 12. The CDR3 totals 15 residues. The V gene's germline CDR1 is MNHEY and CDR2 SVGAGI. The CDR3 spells CASKKWTSGANEQFF. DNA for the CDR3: TGTGCCAGCAAAAAGTGGACTAGTGGCGCCAATGAGCAGTTCTTC.

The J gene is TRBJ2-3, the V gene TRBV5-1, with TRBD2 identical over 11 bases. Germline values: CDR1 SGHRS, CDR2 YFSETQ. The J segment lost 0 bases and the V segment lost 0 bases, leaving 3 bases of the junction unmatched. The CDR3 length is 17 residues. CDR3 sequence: CASSLVVAGGSTDTQYF. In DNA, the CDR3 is TGCGCCAGCAGCTTGGTAGTAGCGGGAGGGAGCACAGATACGCAGTATTTT.

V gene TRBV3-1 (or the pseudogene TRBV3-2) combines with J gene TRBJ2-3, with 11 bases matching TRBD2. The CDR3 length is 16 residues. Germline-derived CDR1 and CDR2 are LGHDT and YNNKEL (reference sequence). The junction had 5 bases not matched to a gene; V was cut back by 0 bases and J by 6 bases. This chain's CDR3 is CASSQDSGRGGDTQYF. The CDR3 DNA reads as TGTGCCAGCAGCCAAGATAGCGGGAGGGGCGGGGATACGCAGTATTTT.

As DNA, the CDR3 is TGCGCCAGCAGCTTTCGACAGGAGAACACCGGGGAGCTGTTTTTT. Translating it yields CASSFRQENTGELFF. This chain connects TRBV5-1 to TRBJ2-2, with a weak D call TRBD1 (6 bases). The CDR3 has 15 residues. Trimming pared 2 bases from V and 1 base from J, leaving 9 bases between. Looked up from germline, CDR1 is SGHRS and CDR2 is YFSETQ.

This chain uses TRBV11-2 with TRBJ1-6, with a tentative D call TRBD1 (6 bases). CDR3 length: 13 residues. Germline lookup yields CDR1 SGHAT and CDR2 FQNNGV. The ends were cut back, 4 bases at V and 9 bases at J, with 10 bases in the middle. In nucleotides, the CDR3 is TGTGCCAGCAGCTCGGGACAAGTTTCACCCCTCCACTTT. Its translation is CASSSGQVSPLHF. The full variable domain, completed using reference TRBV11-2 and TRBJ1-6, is EAGVAQSPRYKIIEKRQSVAFWCNPISGHATLYWYQQILGQGPKLLIQFQNNGVVDDSQLPKDRFSAERLKGVDSTLKIQPAKLEDSAVYLCASSSGQVSPLHFGNGTRLTVT.

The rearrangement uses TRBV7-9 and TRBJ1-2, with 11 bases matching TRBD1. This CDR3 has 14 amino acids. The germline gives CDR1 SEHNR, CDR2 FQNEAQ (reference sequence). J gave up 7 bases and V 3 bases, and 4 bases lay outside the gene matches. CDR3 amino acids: CASSLDRGLGGYTF. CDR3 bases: TGTGCCAGCAGCTTGGACAGGGGGCTTGGTGGCTACACCTTC.

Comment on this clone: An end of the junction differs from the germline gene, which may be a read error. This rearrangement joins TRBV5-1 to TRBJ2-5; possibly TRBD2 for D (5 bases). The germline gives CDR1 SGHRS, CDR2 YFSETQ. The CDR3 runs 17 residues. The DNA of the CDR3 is TGCGCCAGCAGTTTGGGAGCCTCACCGGGAAGTCAAGAGACCCAGTACTTC. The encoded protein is CASSLGASPGSQETQYF.

CDR3 in amino acids: CASSFSGQGGEAFF. DNA of the CDR3: TGTGCCAGCAGTTTCTCGGGACAGGGTGGGGAAGCTTTCTTT. This chain uses TRBV28 with TRBJ1-1; 9 positions match TRBD1. From germline, CDR1 is MDHEN and CDR2 SYDVKM. The CDR3 has 14 residues. V lost 3 bases, J lost 8 bases, and 7 bases stayed unmatched. The full variable domain, its missing parts supplied by reference TRBV28 and TRBJ1-1, is DVKVTQSSRYLVKRTGEKVFLECVQDMDHENMFWYRQDPGLGLRLIYFSYDVKMKEKGDIPEGYSVSREKKERFSLILESASTNQTSMYLCASSFSGQGGEAFFGQGTRLTVV.

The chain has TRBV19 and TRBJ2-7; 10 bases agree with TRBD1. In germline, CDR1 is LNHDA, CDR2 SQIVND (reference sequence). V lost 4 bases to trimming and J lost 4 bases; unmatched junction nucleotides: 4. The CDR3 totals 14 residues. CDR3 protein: CASSRDRGTYEQYF. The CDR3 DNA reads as TGTGCCAGTAGTAGGGACAGGGGAACGTACGAGCAGTACTTC.

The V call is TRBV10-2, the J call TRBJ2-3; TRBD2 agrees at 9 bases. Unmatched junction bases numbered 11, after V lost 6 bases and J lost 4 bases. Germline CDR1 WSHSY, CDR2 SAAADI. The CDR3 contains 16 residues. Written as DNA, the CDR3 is TGCGCCAGCAGCACCTCTTGGCGGGGGGGGGCAGATACGCAGTATTTT. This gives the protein CASSTSWRGGADTQYF.

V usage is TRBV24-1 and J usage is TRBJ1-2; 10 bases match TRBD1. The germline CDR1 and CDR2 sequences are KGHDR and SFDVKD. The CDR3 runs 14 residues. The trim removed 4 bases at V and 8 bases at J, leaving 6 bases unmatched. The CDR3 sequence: CATSETGTGAGYTF. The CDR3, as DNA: TGTGCCACCAGTGAAACCGGGACAGGGGCCGGCTACACCTTC.

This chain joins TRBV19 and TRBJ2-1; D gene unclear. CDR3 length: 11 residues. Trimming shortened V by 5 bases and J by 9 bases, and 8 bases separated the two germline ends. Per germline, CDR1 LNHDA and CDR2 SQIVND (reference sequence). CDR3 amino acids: CASSSGVEQFF. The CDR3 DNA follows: TGTGCCAGTAGTTCGGGTGTTGAGCAGTTCTTC.

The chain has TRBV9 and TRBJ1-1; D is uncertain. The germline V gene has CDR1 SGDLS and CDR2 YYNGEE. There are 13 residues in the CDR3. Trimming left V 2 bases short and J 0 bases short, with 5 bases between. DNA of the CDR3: TGTGCCAGCAGCGTCAGTTTGAACACTGAAGCTTTCTTT. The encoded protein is CASSVSLNTEAFF.

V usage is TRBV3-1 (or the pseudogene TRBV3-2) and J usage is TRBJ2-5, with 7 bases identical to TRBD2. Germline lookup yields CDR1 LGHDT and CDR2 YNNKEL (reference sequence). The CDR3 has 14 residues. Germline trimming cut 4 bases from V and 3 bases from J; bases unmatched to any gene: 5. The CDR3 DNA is TGTGCCAGCAGCCTCCGGGAGGAAAAAGAGACCCAGTACTTC. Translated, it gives CASSLREEKETQYF.

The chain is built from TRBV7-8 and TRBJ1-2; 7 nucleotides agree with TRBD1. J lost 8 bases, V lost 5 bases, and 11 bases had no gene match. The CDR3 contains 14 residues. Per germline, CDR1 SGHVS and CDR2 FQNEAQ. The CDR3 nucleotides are TGTGCCAGCAGCAAGGACAGGTTACGGGGCGGCTACACCTTC. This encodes CASSKDRLRGGYTF.

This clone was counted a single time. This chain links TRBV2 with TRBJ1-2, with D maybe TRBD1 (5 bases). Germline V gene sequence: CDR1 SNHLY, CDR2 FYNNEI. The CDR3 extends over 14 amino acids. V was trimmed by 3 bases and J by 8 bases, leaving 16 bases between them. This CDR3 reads CASSEEGSWRGYTF. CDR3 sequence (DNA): TGTGCCAGCAGTGAGGAGGGGTCATGGCGCGGCTACACCTTC.

The CDR3 loop is CASTPPGAGYTF. CDR3 bases: TGTGCCAGCACCCCGCCAGGTGCCGGCTACACCTTC. The chain employs TRBV7-9 and TRBJ1-2; D is uncertain. Germline CDR1 SEHNR, CDR2 FQNEAQ (reference sequence). V was clipped by 7 bases and J by 8 bases, with 14 bases between them. The CDR3 contains 12 residues.

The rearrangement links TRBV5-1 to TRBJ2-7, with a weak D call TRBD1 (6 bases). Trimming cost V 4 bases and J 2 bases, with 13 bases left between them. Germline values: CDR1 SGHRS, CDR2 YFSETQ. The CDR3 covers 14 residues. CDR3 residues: CASSRDGQTYEQYF. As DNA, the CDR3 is TGCGCCAGCAGCCGGGATGGACAGACCTACGAGCAGTACTTC.

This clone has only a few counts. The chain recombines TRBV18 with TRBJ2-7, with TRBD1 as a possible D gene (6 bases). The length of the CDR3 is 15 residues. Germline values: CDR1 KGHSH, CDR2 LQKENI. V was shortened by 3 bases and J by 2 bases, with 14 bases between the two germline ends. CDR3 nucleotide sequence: TGTGCCAGCTCACCGCAACAGGGAGCGGCCTACGAGCAGTACTTC. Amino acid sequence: CASSPQQGAAYEQYF.

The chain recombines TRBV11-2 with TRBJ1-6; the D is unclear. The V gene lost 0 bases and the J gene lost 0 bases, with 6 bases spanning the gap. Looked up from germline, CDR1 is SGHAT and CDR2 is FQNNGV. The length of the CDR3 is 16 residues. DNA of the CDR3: TGTGCCAGCAGCTTAGATACGAGCTCCTATAATTCACCCCTCCACTTT. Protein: CASSLDTSSYNSPLHF. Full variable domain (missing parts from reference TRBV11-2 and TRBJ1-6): EAGVAQSPRYKIIEKRQSVAFWCNPISGHATLYWYQQILGQGPKLLIQFQNNGVVDDSQLPKDRFSAERLKGVDSTLKIQPAKLEDSAVYLCASSLDTSSYNSPLHFGNGTRLTVT.

The CDR3 here is CASSLGSWSTGELFF. CDR3 in DNA: TGCGCCAGCAGCTTGGGTTCGTGGAGCACCGGGGAGCTGTTTTTT. The V gene is TRBV5-1, the J gene TRBJ2-2; no clear D gene. CDR1 and CDR2 (germline): SGHRS, YFSETQ. CDR3 length: 15 amino acids. V gave up 0 bases and J gave up 4 bases, with 10 bases separating them.

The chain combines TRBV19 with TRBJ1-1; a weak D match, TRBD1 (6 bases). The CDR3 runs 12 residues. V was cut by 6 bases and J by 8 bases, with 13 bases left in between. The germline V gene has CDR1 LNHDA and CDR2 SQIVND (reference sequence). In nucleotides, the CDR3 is TGTGCCAGTAGGAGGGACACCCGGGAAGCTTTCTTT. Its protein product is CASRRDTREAFF.